This entry features one T cell receptor (beta chain) sequence. Its antigen target is currently unknown. Nothing much larger sits one base from this clone, and base qualities are not available. These data come from a study of blood T cell repertoires in COVID-19 (TCRdb year 2020). Regarding the complete study: Samples from collaborators originated in the United States, Italy and Spain and spanned both the acute and convalescent phases of COVID-19. The material from the prospective study consisted of cDNA or gDNA derived from T cells, B-cell-depleted T cells, or PBMCs. Deeply sampled blood TCRbeta repertoires from subjects exposed to, actively infected with, or recovered from COVID-19 were included in the dataset. The repertoires were released in a freely available public database meant as a resource for research on the immune response to SARS-CoV-2. The samples were drawn from two sources: the first 160 participants of the ongoing ImmuneRACE study, and 950 to 1,500 subjects contributed by 6 global collaborators. Sample metadata almost always included a de-identified subject ID, COVID-19 status, age in years and sex. HLA class I and class II types, where available, came from metadata supplied by the sample provider rather than from assay-based typing.

The immunoSEQ Assay, a bias-controlled multiplex PCR, was used to amplify TCRbeta CDR3 regions from genomic DNA. In the paper's pipeline: The number of nucleated cells in each sample was estimated from the amplification of reference gene primers within the assay. To quantify the absolute abundance of each unique TCRbeta CDR3 rearrangement, sequence reads were collapsed and filtered. For each sample, productive Simpson clonality was calculated by taking the square root of Simpson's diversity index across productive rearrangements. Held by TCRdb, this immuneACCESS table contains in-frame sequences only and omits some clones. Under half of the omission traces to an unresolved V gene where checked; the cause of the rest is unknown. V and J calls and clone size are those listed in that table; D and trimming were worked out from the DNA. A total of about 350,000 clones appear in this sample, around nine tenths of them only once. Around 0.92% of the sample goes to the ten largest clones.

The investigation overall reported the following: The amount of clinical and demographic metadata varied by source and participant and was provided uncurated.

Its CDR3 holds 14 amino acids, cysteine through phenylalanine. The read is trimmed to its CDR3 DNA, 42 bases read in frame from base 1. Trimming removed 2 bases from V and 4 bases from J, leaving 12 bases between the germline ends. From a lookup of the germline V gene, CDR1 and CDR2 are SGDLS and YYNGEE. In the prospective study, participants were roughly 18 to 100 years old, resided in about two dozen geographic areas of the United States, and were enrolled through a virtual design. Cohort assignment in the prospective study relied on participant-reported clinical history from a screening survey and a study questionnaire. A participant counted as exposed if, within 2 weeks of entering the study, that participant had been in contact with someone who had a PCR-confirmed or clinician-diagnosed COVID-19 case. In the prospective study, mobile phlebotomists collected whole blood, serum and a nasopharyngeal or oropharyngeal swab from each participant. Prospective study participants could optionally give additional blood draws and questionnaires over an approximately two-month period. Blood samples from the prospective study were shipped frozen or at room temperature prior to DNA extraction.

The receptor comes from a woman between 25 and 40 years old who had been exposed to COVID-19. The sample taken for sequencing was PBMCs or T cells enriched from blood (not recorded which). The V gene is TRBV9 and the J gene is TRBJ1-1, and possibly TRBD1, on 5 matching bases. Here is the DNA: TGTGCCAGCAGCGTGGAGGGGCGCGGCACTGAAGCTTTCTTT. Its protein is CASSVEGRGTEAFF.